This T cell receptor (beta chain) was identified during a study of OX40 agonist ivuxolimab in advanced cancers. Study-level background: Participants averaged about 60 years of age (range about 23 to 79) and were around 83% male. Earlier treatment with anti-PD-1, anti-PD-L1 or anti-CTLA-4 was permitted, and 35% to 40% had received some. Three patients had partial responses: one hepatocellular carcinoma, two cutaneous melanoma.

The V gene lost 6 bases and the J gene lost 4 bases, with 15 bases spanning the gap. Germline loops: CDR1 SNHLY, CDR2 FYNNEI. This CDR3 contains 14 residues. Study outcomes and limitations: At doses 0.1 to 3.0 mg/kg, CD4+ and CD8+ clones expanded.

This clone was observed a single time. Its antigen is not identified. Some clones are missing from TCRdb's copy, which holds only in-frame ones; the method was immunoSEQ multiplex PCR. The table has over 55,000 clones, 84% seen once. V gene TRBV2 combines with J gene TRBJ1-1; tentative D call: TRBD1 (5 bases). The material sequenced was CD4+ or CD8+ T cells sorted from blood, taken in a trial of the OX40 agonist ivuxolimab. This receptor was identified in an adult with an advanced solid tumor such as melanoma, head and neck, liver or kidney cancer. CDR3 residues: CASRVGRAATEAFF. The DNA for the CDR3 is TGTGCCAGCAGGGTCGGCAGGGCGGCCACTGAAGCTTTCTTT. The entire variable domain, with the rest obtained from reference TRBV2 and TRBJ1-1, is as follows: EPEVTQTPSHQVTQMGQEVILRCVPISNHLYFYWYRQILGQKVEFLVSFYNNEISEKSEIFDDQFSVERPDGSNFTLKIRSTKLEDSAMYFCASRVGRAATEAFFGQGTRLTVV.